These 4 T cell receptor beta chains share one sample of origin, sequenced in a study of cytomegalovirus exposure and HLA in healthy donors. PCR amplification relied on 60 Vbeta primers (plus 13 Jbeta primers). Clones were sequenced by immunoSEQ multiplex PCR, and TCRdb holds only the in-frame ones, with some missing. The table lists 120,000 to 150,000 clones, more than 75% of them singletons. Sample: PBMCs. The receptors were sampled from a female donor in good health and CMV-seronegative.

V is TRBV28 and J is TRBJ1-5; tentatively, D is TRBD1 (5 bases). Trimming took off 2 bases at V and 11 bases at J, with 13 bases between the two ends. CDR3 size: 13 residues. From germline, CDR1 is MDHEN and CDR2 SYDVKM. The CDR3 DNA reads TGTGCCAGCAGTTTAGTCTCCCCGGGGGCCCAGCATTTT. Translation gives CASSLVSPGAQHF.

The CDR3 DNA reads as TGTGCCAGCTCACCAGTGGTTAGTCAGGACGAGCAGTACTTC. It translates to CASSPVVSQDEQYF. The chain uses TRBV18 and TRBJ2-7, with unresolved D. The CDR3 covers 14 residues. CDR1 and CDR2 from the germline V gene are KGHSH and LQKENI. The ends were cut back, 2 bases at V and 5 bases at J, with 13 bases in the middle.

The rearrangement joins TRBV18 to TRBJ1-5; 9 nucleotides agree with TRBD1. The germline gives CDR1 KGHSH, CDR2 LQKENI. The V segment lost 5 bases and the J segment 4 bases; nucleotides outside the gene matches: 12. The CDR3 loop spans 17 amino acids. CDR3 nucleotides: TGTGCCAGCTCATCTTACAACACCGGGACAGGGAATCAGCCCCAGCATTTT. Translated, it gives CASSSYNTGTGNQPQHF.

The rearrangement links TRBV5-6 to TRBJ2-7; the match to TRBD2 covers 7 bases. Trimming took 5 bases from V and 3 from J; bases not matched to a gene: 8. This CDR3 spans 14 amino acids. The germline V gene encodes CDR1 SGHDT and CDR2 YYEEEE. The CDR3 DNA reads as TGTGCCAGCAGGGAAGCCGGGACTAACTACGAGCAGTACTTC. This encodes CASREAGTNYEQYF.